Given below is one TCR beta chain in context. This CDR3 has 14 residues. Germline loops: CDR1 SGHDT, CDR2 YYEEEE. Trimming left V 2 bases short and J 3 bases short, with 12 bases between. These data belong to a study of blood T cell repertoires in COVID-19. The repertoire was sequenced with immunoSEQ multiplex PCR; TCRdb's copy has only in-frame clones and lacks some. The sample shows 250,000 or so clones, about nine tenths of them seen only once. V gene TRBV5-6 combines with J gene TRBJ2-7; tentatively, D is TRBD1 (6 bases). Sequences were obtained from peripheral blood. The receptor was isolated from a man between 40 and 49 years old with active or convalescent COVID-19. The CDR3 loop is CASSLPTGSYEQYF. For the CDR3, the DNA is TGTGCCAGCAGCTTACCGACAGGTAGCTACGAGCAGTACTTC.